The 29 T cell receptor beta chains given below trace back to one sample, sequenced in a study of Tregs in tolerant kidney transplant recipients. The repertoire was sequenced with immunoSEQ multiplex PCR; TCRdb's copy has only in-frame clones and lacks some. The sample shows approximately 75,000 clones, approximately 90% of them seen only once. Sequencing used Tregs from blood, obtained before the transplant. The receptors shown here come from a human donor who received a combined kidney and bone marrow transplant.

The genes are TRBV19 and TRBJ2-5; maybe TRBD1 (6 bases). The germline CDR1 and CDR2 sequences are LNHDA and SQIVND (reference sequence). This CDR3 has 18 residues. V was cut by 0 bases and J by 5 bases, with 22 bases left in between. The DNA of the CDR3 is TGTGCCAGTAGTATAGATTCCTCCGGGACAACCTTTGGGGAGACCCAGTACTTC. Translation: CASSIDSSGTTFGETQYF.

The chain combines TRBV11-2 with TRBJ1-1; D is uncertain. The germline gives CDR1 SGHAT, CDR2 FQNNGV. The CDR3 consists of 14 residues. V lost 6 bases to trimming and J lost 4 bases, with 15 bases between them. CDR3 nucleotides: TGTGCCAGCAGACCTCGTCGGGCGGGCACTGAAGCTTTCTTT. Translating gives CASRPRRAGTEAFF.

V usage is TRBV14 and J usage is TRBJ1-1; D is undetermined. Trimming removed 4 bases at V and 1 base at J, with 7 bases between. Germline assignment: CDR1 SGHDN and CDR2 FVKESK. The CDR3 has 13 residues. The CDR3 DNA sequence: TGTGCCAGCAGCCCACAACAGAACACTGAAGCTTTCTTT. Translated: CASSPQQNTEAFF.

The V call is TRBV29-1, the J call TRBJ2-1; D is undetermined. V lost 5 bases and J 9 bases, leaving 8 bases between the germline ends. In germline, CDR1 is SQVTM, CDR2 ANQGSEA. The CDR3 runs 10 residues. CDR3 sequence (DNA): TGCAGCGTTTTAACGGGTGAGCAGTTCTTC. This codes for CSVLTGEQFF.

V and J are TRBV10-3 and TRBJ1-1, with 7 positions matching TRBD1. Germline CDR1 reads ENHRY; CDR2 reads SYGVKD. J lost 5 bases, V lost 5 bases, and 8 bases had no gene match. CDR3 length: 14 amino acids. The CDR3 DNA is TGTGCCATCAGTAACAGGGGCGCGGATACTGAAGCTTTCTTT. Its protein product is CAISNRGADTEAFF.

A single count supports this clone. The V and J genes are TRBV5-1 and TRBJ2-5; D is uncertain. Germline lookup yields CDR1 SGHRS and CDR2 YFSETQ. The CDR3 has 12 residues. With 4 bases removed from V and 2 bases from J, the gap between germline ends came to 6 bases. This chain's CDR3 is CASSQNQETQYF. The DNA for the CDR3 is TGCGCCAGCAGCCAGAATCAAGAGACCCAGTACTTC.

This clone was recorded only once. The genes are TRBV7-2 and TRBJ2-7; 10 bases match TRBD2. From germline, CDR1 is SGHTA and CDR2 FQGNSA. This CDR3 is 18 amino acids long. V trimming: 1 base; J trimming: 4 bases; junction bases outside the gene matches: 13. Here the CDR3 reads CASSLDILAGVSSYEQYF. Written as DNA, the CDR3 is TGTGCCAGCAGCTTAGATATCCTAGCGGGAGTGTCGTCGTACGAGCAGTACTTC.

This clone was seen only once. The chain employs TRBV19 and TRBJ2-1; D is perhaps TRBD1 (6 bases). Germline V gene data show CDR1 as LNHDA and CDR2 as SQIVND (reference sequence). Trimming took 3 bases from V and 7 from J, leaving 19 bases between them. The CDR3 loop spans 16 amino acids. The CDR3 region has the DNA TGTGCCAGTAGTATGACCTCCCCCGGGACAACAAATGAGCAGTTCTTC. This translates into CASSMTSPGTTNEQFF.

This clone was counted once. The chain combines TRBV10-2 with TRBJ2-5; D is ambiguous. V was shortened by 0 bases and J by 5 bases, with 10 bases between the two germline ends. The CDR3 is made up of 14 amino acids. Germline CDR1 is WSHSY and CDR2 is SAAADI. This CDR3 is CASSESWGGETQYF. CDR3 nucleotide sequence: TGCGCCAGCAGTGAGTCCTGGGGTGGGGAGACCCAGTACTTC.

The V gene is TRBV5-1, the J gene TRBJ1-2; D call uncertain. In germline, CDR1 is SGHRS, CDR2 YFSETQ. V gave up 0 bases and J gave up 0 bases, with 9 bases separating them. The CDR3 spans 15 residues. The CDR3: CASSLGTKANYGYTF. The DNA for the CDR3 is TGCGCCAGCAGCTTGGGGACGAAAGCTAACTATGGCTACACCTTC.

CDR3 residues: CASSPGGRTEAFF. CDR3 coding DNA: TGTGCCAGCAGCCCCGGCGGGCGGACTGAAGCTTTCTTT. This chain connects TRBV7-3 to TRBJ1-1, with D hard to call. The CDR3 extends over 13 amino acids. CDR1 SGHTA and CDR2 FQGTGA come from the germline V gene. Deletions cut 5 bases from V and 5 bases from J, with 12 bases between.

V and J are TRBV2 and TRBJ1-5; D is ambiguous. Germline CDR1 SNHLY, CDR2 FYNNEI. The CDR3 totals 15 residues. V lost 2 bases, J lost 4 bases, and 12 bases lay in between. DNA for the CDR3: TGTGCCAGCAGTGAAAGCGCAGGTTTGAATCAGCCCCAGCATTTT. As protein: CASSESAGLNQPQHF.

The chain carries TRBV27 and TRBJ1-2; the D is unclear. Per the germline V gene, CDR1 is MNHEY and CDR2 is SMNVEV (reference sequence). Trimming removed 3 bases at V and 9 bases at J, with 20 bases between. The CDR3 totals 15 residues. The CDR3 DNA follows: TGTGCCAGCAGTTTTATGGCGTTGGCGGGGAAAAGCTACACCTTC. This codes for CASSFMALAGKSYTF.

The chain carries TRBV9 and TRBJ2-5; TRBD2 aligns across 11 bases. This CDR3 has 16 amino acids. J was trimmed by 4 bases and V by 2 bases; bases with no gene match: 7. Germline V gene lookup returns CDR1 SGDLS and CDR2 YYNGEE. CDR3 amino acids: CASSVGGTSGGETQYF. The CDR3 nucleotides are TGTGCCAGCAGCGTTGGGGGGACTAGCGGCGGAGAGACCCAGTACTTC.

The V gene is TRBV5-4, the J gene TRBJ2-7; possible D gene TRBD2, 6 bases. Germline loops: CDR1 SGHNT, CDR2 YYREEE (reference sequence). This CDR3 has 15 amino acids. The V gene lost 5 bases and the J gene lost 3 bases, with 18 bases spanning the gap. The CDR3 here is CASRTAGRPNYEQYF. CDR3 nucleotide sequence: TGTGCCAGCAGGACGGCGGGGAGACCAAACTACGAGCAGTACTTC.

This rearrangement joins TRBV28 to TRBJ1-2; TRBD1 is a possible D gene (5 bases). The germline V and J ends were trimmed by 1 base and 7 bases, with 10 bases remaining between them. The CDR3 runs to 13 residues. CDR1 is MDHEN, CDR2 SYDVKM, per germline. The CDR3 sequence: CASSLLQDFGYTF. The DNA of the CDR3 is TGTGCCAGCAGTTTATTACAGGATTTTGGCTACACCTTC.

To note about this clone: A read error may produce the germline difference seen at one junction end. The J gene is TRBJ2-7, the V gene TRBV30; tentative D call: TRBD2 (5 bases). Germline loops: CDR1 GTSNPN, CDR2 SVGIG (reference sequence). The CDR3 has 12 amino acids. The CDR3 loop reads CARSVGRAEQYF. The CDR3 region has the DNA TGTGCCCGGAGTGTTGGGCGGGCCGAGCAGTACTTC.

The V call is TRBV28, the J call TRBJ2-3; the match to TRBD1 covers 9 bases. Germline assignment: CDR1 MDHEN and CDR2 SYDVKM. The trim removed 4 bases at V and 0 bases at J, leaving 14 bases unmatched. The CDR3 has 19 amino acids. The CDR3 coding sequence is TGTGCCAGCAGTTACCTGACCCGGACAGGGGAAACTAGCACAGATACGCAGTATTTT. This codes for CASSYLTRTGETSTDTQYF.

CDR3: CASSLSGSGTSYNEQFF. The CDR3 nucleotides are TGTGCCAGCAGTTTATCCGGGAGCGGGACCTCCTACAATGAGCAGTTCTTC. The chain employs TRBV28 and TRBJ2-1, with 7 bases that match TRBD2. In germline, CDR1 is MDHEN, CDR2 SYDVKM. The ends lost 1 base at V and 0 bases at J; junction bases unmatched: 6. The CDR3 runs to 17 residues.

V gene TRBV27 combines with J gene TRBJ2-7, with TRBD1 matching 7 bases. The junction had 4 bases not matched to a gene; V was cut back by 4 bases and J by 1 base. The CDR3 is made up of 14 amino acids. Per germline, CDR1 MNHEY and CDR2 SMNVEV (reference sequence). CDR3 amino acids: CASSYRTGSYEQYF. In nucleotides, the CDR3 is TGTGCCAGCAGTTACCGGACAGGTTCCTACGAGCAGTACTTC.

The rearrangement joins TRBV7-3 to TRBJ2-3, with 10 bases fitting TRBD2. CDR1 and CDR2 (germline): SGHTA, FQGTGA. The CDR3 covers 15 residues. V dropped 5 bases and J dropped 4; count of bases not matched to a gene: 6. The CDR3: CASSVSGRNSDTQYF. The CDR3 DNA reads TGTGCCAGCAGCGTTAGCGGGAGGAATTCAGATACGCAGTATTTT.

This sequence joins TRBV4-1 and TRBJ1-2; 8 bases map to TRBD1. Trimming removed 0 bases from V and 4 bases from J; junction bases left unmatched: 4. CDR3 length: 15 amino acids. Germline-derived CDR1 and CDR2 are MGHRA and YSYEKL. The CDR3 loop is CASSQDRTGSYGYTF. The CDR3 DNA reads as TGCGCCAGCAGCCAAGATCGGACAGGGAGCTATGGCTACACCTTC.

V is TRBV5-1 and J is TRBJ2-5; D is undetermined. Deletions cut 5 bases from V and 2 bases from J, with 10 bases between. This CDR3 is 13 amino acids long. The germline V gene has CDR1 SGHRS and CDR2 YFSETQ. In DNA, the CDR3 is TGCGCCAGCAGTTGGGCCCCTCAAGAGACCCAGTACTTC. This encodes CASSWAPQETQYF.

In this sample, this clone turned up a few times. This sequence joins TRBV27 and TRBJ2-1; D gene uncertain. This CDR3 is built from 15 residues. The germline V gene encodes CDR1 MNHEY and CDR2 SMNVEV (reference sequence). Deletions cut 6 bases from V and 0 bases from J, with 12 bases between. DNA for the CDR3: TGTGCCAGCAGCCCCCGAGGCCTCTCCTACAATGAGCAGTTCTTC. Encoded protein: CASSPRGLSYNEQFF.

This chain joins TRBV19 and TRBJ1-5, with D unresolved. V lost 8 bases and J 3 bases, leaving 8 bases between the germline ends. There are 12 residues in the CDR3. The germline V gene has CDR1 LNHDA and CDR2 SQIVND (reference sequence). The CDR3 spells CASQEPNQPQHF. The CDR3 DNA is TGTGCCAGTCAAGAGCCCAATCAGCCCCAGCATTTT.

This chain uses TRBV5-1 with TRBJ2-7; possible D gene TRBD1, 6 bases. The CDR3 contains 14 residues. CDR1 and CDR2 (germline): SGHRS, YFSETQ. With 0 bases removed from V and 5 bases from J, the gap between germline ends came to 12 bases. CDR3 nucleotide sequence: TGCGCCAGCAGCTTGGCGGGACATCTGAACGAGCAGTACTTC. Translating gives CASSLAGHLNEQYF.

The chain joins TRBV5-1 to TRBJ1-4; perhaps TRBD1 as D (6 bases). V lost 6 bases and J 6 bases, leaving 15 bases between the germline ends. The CDR3 runs to 14 residues. Per the germline V gene, CDR1 is SGHRS and CDR2 is YFSETQ. The CDR3 spells CASKESQGHEKLFF. As DNA, the CDR3 is TGCGCCAGCAAAGAGTCACAGGGTCATGAAAAACTGTTTTTT.

The genes are TRBV15 and TRBJ1-3, with a weak D call TRBD1 (6 bases). The CDR3 is 15 amino acids. Germline V lookup: CDR1 LNHNV, CDR2 YYDKDF (reference sequence). V was trimmed by 0 bases and J by 2 bases, leaving 8 bases between them. The CDR3 DNA follows: TGTGCCACCAGCAGAGACAGGGGTACTGGAAACACCATATATTTT. Its protein is CATSRDRGTGNTIYF.

The genes are TRBV7-2 and TRBJ2-5; D not resolved. Looked up from germline, CDR1 is SGHTA and CDR2 is FQGNSA. The CDR3 runs 11 residues. V lost 4 bases, J lost 2 bases, and 2 bases lay in between. The CDR3 bases are TGTGCCAGCAGCTCTCAAGAGACCCAGTACTTC. This encodes CASSSQETQYF.